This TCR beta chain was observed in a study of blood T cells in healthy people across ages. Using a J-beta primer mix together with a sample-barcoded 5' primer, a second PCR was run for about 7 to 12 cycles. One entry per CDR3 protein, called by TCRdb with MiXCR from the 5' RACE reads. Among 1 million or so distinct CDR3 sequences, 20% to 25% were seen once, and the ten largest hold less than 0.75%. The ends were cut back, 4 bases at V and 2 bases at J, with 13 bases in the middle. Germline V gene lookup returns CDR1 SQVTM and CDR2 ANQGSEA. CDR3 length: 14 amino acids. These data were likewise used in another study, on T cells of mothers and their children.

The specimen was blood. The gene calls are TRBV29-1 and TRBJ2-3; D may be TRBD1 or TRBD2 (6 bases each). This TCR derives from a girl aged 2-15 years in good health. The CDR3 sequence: CSVGLGQFTDTQYF. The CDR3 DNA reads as TGCAGCGTTGGACTAGGACAGTTCACAGATACGCAGTATTTT.